This T cell receptor beta chain was identified in a study of early T cells in non-severe SARS-CoV-2 infection. At the level of the study: From unsorted whole blood, bulk RNA was sequenced, and the chains remained unpaired.

Unique molecular identifiers were attached to individual cDNA molecules. A single record per CDR3 protein comes from TCRdb applying MiXCR to the 5' RACE reads. The sample consists of approximately 50,000 distinct CDR3 sequences, about 10% of them appearing once. Study-level points and caveats: Private and CD4 specificities were missed by VDJdb matching, which favored anti-spike CD8 responses.

Germline CDR1 is LGHDT and CDR2 is YNNKEL (reference sequence). This CDR3 has 15 residues. Trimming shortened V by 1 base and J by 1 base, and 8 bases separated the two germline ends. This clonotype appeared a few times. Its antigen is not identified. The TCR originated in an adult who was a healthcare worker with PCR-confirmed SARS-CoV-2 infection or an uninfected control (not recorded which). V and J are TRBV3-1 and TRBJ1-5; the D gene is possibly TRBD1 (5 bases). The sequenced sample consisted of whole blood. The CDR3 coding sequence is TGTGCCAGCAGCCAAGGCCGGGGGAGCAATCAGCCCCAGCATTTT. Its protein is CASSQGRGSNQPQHF.